The next 26 T cell receptor beta chains were all read from a single sample in a study of blood T cell repertoires in COVID-19. TCRdb's table, derived via immunoSEQ multiplex PCR, lists solely in-frame clones and lacks some. Of more than 200,000 clones listed, about four fifths were seen once; the top ten hold over 9.5%. Input material: peripheral blood. The receptors were sampled from a woman of 80 years or more with acute or convalescent COVID-19.

The rearrangement links TRBV2 to TRBJ2-3; D call uncertain. V dropped 2 bases and J dropped 2 bases, with 8 bases sitting between them. In germline, CDR1 is SNHLY, CDR2 FYNNEI. The CDR3 length is 14 residues. As DNA, the CDR3 is TGTGCCAGCAGTGAACAGTTTGCCACAGATACGCAGTATTTT. It codes for CASSEQFATDTQYF.

The chain uses TRBV9 and TRBJ1-1; D is ambiguous. The V end lost 0 bases, the J end lost 4 bases, and 19 bases lay between the germline ends. The CDR3 spans 17 residues. In germline, CDR1 is SGDLS, CDR2 YYNGEE. The CDR3 nucleotides read TGTGCCAGCAGCGTAGACCCCGACGGGGTTAGGGTCACTGAAGCTTTCTTT. Encoded protein: CASSVDPDGVRVTEAFF.

The chain is built from TRBV19 and TRBJ1-5, with D hard to call. The CDR3 spans 16 residues. Trimming took off 3 bases at V and 0 bases at J, with 12 bases between the two ends. Germline-derived CDR1 and CDR2 are LNHDA and SQIVND (reference sequence). The CDR3 sequence is CASSISGGYSNQPQHF. In nucleotides, the CDR3 is TGTGCCAGTAGTATTTCCGGCGGCTATAGCAATCAGCCCCAGCATTTT.

With respect to this clone: Different DNA sequences within this sample yield the same CDR3. The genes are TRBV18 and TRBJ1-5; 9 bases are a match to TRBD1. Germline CDR1 and CDR2: KGHSH and LQKENI. V lost 6 bases and J lost 6; bases outside the gene matches: 9. The CDR3 is made up of 15 amino acids. CDR3 in amino acids: CASSPRTGEGQPQHF. CDR3 nucleotides: TGTGCCAGCTCCCCAAGGACAGGGGAGGGTCAGCCCCAGCATTTT.

The chain has TRBV30 and TRBJ1-2; D might be TRBD1 (5 bases). The CDR3 is made up of 14 amino acids. CDR1 is GTSNPN and CDR2 is SVGIG in the germline V gene (reference sequence). Trimming removed 0 bases from V and 4 bases from J, with 12 bases in between. The CDR3 DNA is TGTGCCTGGAGTGTACTGGGGGGGACCTATGGCTACACCTTC. This sequence encodes CAWSVLGGTYGYTF.

V and J are TRBV7-8 and TRBJ2-7, with 10 bases identical to TRBD1. The V gene's germline CDR1 is SGHVS and CDR2 FQNEAQ. The CDR3 has 16 residues. V dropped 3 bases and J dropped 0; count of bases not matched to a gene: 5. This chain's CDR3 is CASSFPGQGSSYEQYF. CDR3 nucleotide sequence: TGTGCCAGCAGCTTTCCGGGACAGGGGAGCTCCTACGAGCAGTACTTC.

This clone occurred once. This chain connects TRBV11-2 to TRBJ2-3; 7 bases are a match to TRBD2. The germline V gene has CDR1 SGHAT and CDR2 FQNNGV. The CDR3 totals 15 residues. V shed 4 bases and J 1 base; nucleotides not matched to a gene: 5. The CDR3 here is CASSSGGSGTDTQYF. The CDR3 region has the DNA TGTGCCAGCAGCTCAGGCGGGAGTGGCACAGATACGCAGTATTTT.

This chain connects TRBV2 to TRBJ1-1, with D maybe TRBD1 (6 bases). Trimming pared 7 bases from V and 1 base from J, leaving 13 bases between. This CDR3 spans 14 amino acids. CDR1 is SNHLY and CDR2 is FYNNEI in the germline V gene. The CDR3 region has the DNA TGTGCCAGCACCCAGCGACAGGAGAACACTGAAGCTTTCTTT. Translating gives CASTQRQENTEAFF.

The V call is TRBV3-1 (or the pseudogene TRBV3-2), the J call TRBJ2-2, with D hard to call. The CDR3 is made up of 12 amino acids. Germline loops: CDR1 LGHDT, CDR2 YNNKEL (reference sequence). V gave up 5 bases and J gave up 4 bases, with 5 bases separating them. CDR3 sequence: CASSFITGELFF. CDR3 bases: TGTGCCAGCAGCTTCATCACCGGGGAGCTGTTTTTT.

The rearrangement joins TRBV14 to TRBJ2-3; weak D call: TRBD2 (5 bases). The CDR3 has 12 residues. From germline, CDR1 is SGHDN and CDR2 FVKESK. The V end was cut by 4 bases, the J end by 5 bases, with 7 bases between. CDR3 sequence reads: CASSRGQDTQYF. CDR3 DNA: TGTGCCAGCAGCCGAGGGCAAGATACGCAGTATTTT.

The V and J genes are TRBV14 and TRBJ1-4; TRBD1 aligns across 9 bases. In germline, CDR1 is SGHDN, CDR2 FVKESK. V trimming: 4 bases; J trimming: 0 bases; junction bases outside the gene matches: 3. CDR3 length: 16 residues. CDR3 sequence: CASSPTGGATNEKLFF. CDR3 nucleotides: TGTGCCAGCAGCCCGACAGGGGGTGCAACTAATGAAAAACTGTTTTTT.

For the CDR3, the DNA is TGCAGCGTTGAAAAGGACTACCTAACCCAAGAGACCCAGTACTTC. Protein sequence: CSVEKDYLTQETQYF. This chain joins TRBV29-1 and TRBJ2-5, with a weak D call TRBD2 (6 bases). V lost 2 bases to trimming and J lost 1 base, with 14 bases between them. The CDR3 totals 15 residues. Germline V CDR1 and CDR2: SQVTM, ANQGSEA.

V usage is TRBV3-1 (or the pseudogene TRBV3-2) and J usage is TRBJ2-1; 10 positions agree with TRBD2. V gave up 3 bases and J gave up 5 bases; unmatched junction bases: 10. Germline values: CDR1 LGHDT, CDR2 YNNKEL (reference sequence). The CDR3 has 17 residues. CDR3 DNA sequence: TGTGCCAGCAGCCAGATTTTCGGACTAGCGGCAGACAATGAGCAGTTCTTC. Amino acids: CASSQIFGLAADNEQFF.

V gene TRBV19 combines with J gene TRBJ2-1; 8 bases are shared with TRBD2. Germline values: CDR1 LNHDA, CDR2 SQIVND (reference sequence). The CDR3 runs 15 residues. The ends lost 3 bases at V and 5 bases at J; junction bases unmatched: 6. The CDR3 here is CASSMLAGPNNEQFF. In DNA form, the CDR3 reads TGTGCCAGTAGTATGTTAGCGGGACCAAACAATGAGCAGTTCTTC. Full variable domain (rest looked up from reference TRBV19 and TRBJ2-1): DGGITQSPKYLFRKEGQNVTLSCEQNLNHDAMYWYRQDPGQGLRLIYYSQIVNDFQKGDIAEGYSVSREKKESFPLTVTSAQKNPTAFYLCASSMLAGPNNEQFFGPGTRLTVL.

The rearrangement joins TRBV3-1 (or the pseudogene TRBV3-2) to TRBJ2-5; no firm D call. CDR3 length: 14 residues. With 10 bases removed from V and 5 bases from J, the gap between germline ends came to 20 bases. The germline CDR1 and CDR2 sequences are LGHDT and YNNKEL (reference sequence). The CDR3 is CATSPPSSYETQYF. The CDR3, as DNA: TGTGCCACCTCCCCTCCCTCTAGTTATGAGACCCAGTACTTC.

The genes are TRBV6-5 and TRBJ1-2; D gene unclear. The CDR3 spans 15 residues. Per germline, CDR1 MNHEY and CDR2 SVGAGI. Trimming cost V 7 bases and J 6 bases, with 21 bases left between them. CDR3: CASMSVRSGSDGYTF. DNA of the CDR3: TGTGCCAGCATGTCAGTAAGGTCGGGTTCAGATGGCTACACCTTC.

CDR3 in DNA: TGTGCCAGCAGCAAAGAACCGGGACAACCTTACGAGCAGTACTTC. This sequence encodes CASSKEPGQPYEQYF. The chain recombines TRBV7-9 with TRBJ2-7, with a possible D match to TRBD1 (6 bases). The CDR3 length is 15 residues. Germline V CDR1 and CDR2: SEHNR, FQNEAQ (reference sequence). V shed 5 bases and J shed 4 bases, with 18 bases lying between them.

The chain combines TRBV19 with TRBJ2-2, with D possibly matching TRBD1 (6 bases). Trimming removed 5 bases at V and 5 bases at J, with 12 bases between. This CDR3 spans 14 amino acids. Germline CDR1 is LNHDA and CDR2 is SQIVND (reference sequence). CDR3 loop: CASSVAGDTGELFF. As DNA, the CDR3 is TGTGCCAGTAGTGTGGCAGGGGATACCGGGGAGCTGTTTTTT.

The chain couples TRBV19 to TRBJ2-6, with D perhaps matching TRBD1 (6 bases). Germline V gives CDR1 LNHDA, CDR2 SQIVND (reference sequence). The CDR3 runs 16 residues. The V and J ends lost 6 bases and 0 bases respectively, with 12 bases between them. In DNA form, the CDR3 reads TGTGCCAGTAGGTCCTTAGGGGGCTCTGGGGCCAACGTCCTGACTTTC. Protein product: CASRSLGGSGANVLTF.

The chain recombines TRBV6-5 with TRBJ1-5; weak D call: TRBD1 (5 bases). The CDR3 totals 15 residues. V was shortened by 8 bases and J by 0 bases, with 14 bases between the two germline ends. Germline assignment: CDR1 MNHEY and CDR2 SVGAGI. CDR3 bases: TGTGCCAGCTTCGGAGGGGAGCATAGCAATCAGCCCCAGCATTTT. Protein product: CASFGGEHSNQPQHF.

This clone was recorded only once. DNA for the CDR3: TGTGCCAGCAGCCGGATGGCGGGTCCCACGGGAAACACCATATATTTT. Residues: CASSRMAGPTGNTIYF. The chain links TRBV5-8 to TRBJ1-3; the D is unclear. CDR3 length: 16 residues. The germline gives CDR1 SGHTS, CDR2 YDEGEE. V was shortened by 4 bases and J by 4 bases, with 18 bases between the two germline ends.

The chain employs TRBV5-1 and TRBJ2-7, with a weak D call TRBD1 (6 bases). This CDR3 has 16 residues. The V gene's germline CDR1 is SGHRS and CDR2 YFSETQ. Trimming removed 4 bases at V and 5 bases at J, with 22 bases between. The CDR3 sequence is CASSEQAGTMVHEQYF. The CDR3 nucleotides are TGCGCCAGCAGCGAACAAGCCGGGACAATGGTACACGAGCAGTACTTC.

V gene TRBV9 combines with J gene TRBJ1-3, with 7 positions matching TRBD1. The CDR3 has 15 residues. The germline gives CDR1 SGDLS, CDR2 YYNGEE. With 4 bases clipped from V and 2 bases from J, the junction kept 6 bases outside the gene matches. The CDR3 sequence is CASSQTGTAGNTIYF. CDR3 bases: TGTGCCAGCAGCCAGACCGGGACAGCTGGAAACACCATATATTTT.

V gene TRBV12-1 combines with J gene TRBJ2-7; the table assigns TRBD1, which was not confirmed against the DNA. TRBV12-1 is reported as a pseudogene. The CDR3 contains 12 residues. The CDR3 DNA sequence: TGTGCCAGCAGGGCATCCTTATACGAGCAGTACTTC. Translating it yields CASRASLYEQYF.

The chain uses TRBV3-1 (or the pseudogene TRBV3-2) and TRBJ2-5; D is perhaps TRBD2 (7 bases). Germline assignment: CDR1 LGHDT and CDR2 YNNKEL (reference sequence). This CDR3 spans 14 amino acids. The ends were cut back, 8 bases at V and 6 bases at J, with 19 bases in the middle. CDR3 amino acids: CASGTSAGAKTQYF. The CDR3, as DNA: TGTGCCAGCGGCACTAGCGCGGGGGCTAAGACCCAGTACTTC.

V is TRBV18 and J is TRBJ1-4; D is ambiguous. The germline gives CDR1 KGHSH, CDR2 LQKENI. V dropped 5 bases and J dropped 0 bases, with 7 bases sitting between them. This CDR3 is 14 amino acids long. Here the CDR3 DNA reads TGTGCCAGCTCATCCTACGCAACTAATGAAAAACTGTTTTTT. Translating gives CASSSYATNEKLFF.